A selection of T cell receptor beta chains follows, all from one sample in a study of siplizumab effects on memory and regulatory T cells. TCRdb's table, derived via immunoSEQ multiplex PCR, lists solely in-frame clones and lacks some. The top ten hold approximately 0.62% of the sample, which has 98,000 or so clones, over 90% seen once. The sample taken for sequencing was Tregs sorted from blood. The receptors originated from a human donor in good health. CDR3s include the opening cysteine and the closing phenylalanine or tryptophan. A D gene is named only where the DNA matches it firmly. The size of a clone is reported for some rows only, either as once, few or many, or as a class for expanded clones.

TRBV5-4	TRBJ1-1	.	TRBD1	CASSSIRQGTEAFF	TGTGCCAGCAGCTCAATTAGACAGGGAACTGAAGCTTTCTTT
TRBV15	TRBJ1-5	.	TRBD1	CATSRADRGGQPQHF	TGTGCCACCAGCAGAGCAGACAGGGGAGGTCAGCCCCAGCATTTT
TRBV5-1	TRBJ2-7	.	TRBD2	CASSFSGTSGRTYEQYF	TGCGCCAGCAGCTTTAGCGGGACTAGCGGGAGGACCTACGAGCAGTACTTC
TRBV19	TRBJ1-2	.	.	CASSITPSNYGYTF	TGTGCCAGTAGTATCACTCCCTCTAACTATGGCTACACCTTC
TRBV7-8	TRBJ1-1	.	.	CASSPEQLRTEAFF	TGTGCCAGCAGCCCGGAGCAGTTGAGAACTGAAGCTTTCTTT
TRBV6-5	TRBJ2-7	.	.	CASSPRTSSYEQYF	TGTGCCAGCAGCCCTCGGACAAGTTCCTACGAGCAGTACTTC
TRBV18	TRBJ1-3	.	.	CASSQTAPSGNTIYF	TGTGCCAGCTCACAGACAGCGCCTTCTGGAAACACCATATATTTT
TRBV9	TRBJ2-6	.	.	CASSVDSGANVLTF	TGTGCCAGCAGCGTAGACTCTGGGGCCAACGTCCTGACTTTC
TRBV7-2	TRBJ1-5	.	.	CASSLDGGFNQPQHF	TGTGCCAGCAGCTTAGACGGGGGATTCAATCAGCCCCAGCATTTT
TRBV6-5	TRBJ1-2	once	.	CASSYPGSRGYTF	TGTGCCAGCAGTTACCCAGGGAGTCGGGGCTACACCTTC
TRBV9	TRBJ1-2	.	TRBD1	CASGSLHDRANYGYTF	TGTGCCAGCGGATCACTCCACGACAGGGCTAACTATGGCTACACCTTC
TRBV5-6	TRBJ2-1	.	.	CASSPLAVDEQFF	TGTGCCAGCTCCCCCCTGGCCGTAGATGAGCAGTTCTTC
TRBV19	TRBJ2-2	few	.	CASSPRTGELFF	TGTGCCAGCTCTCCTAGGACCGGGGAGCTGTTTTTT
TRBV6-5	TRBJ2-3	.	TRBD1	CASKAQGARADTQYF	TGTGCCAGCAAAGCCCAGGGGGCTAGGGCAGATACGCAGTATTTT
TRBV5-1	TRBJ1-1	once	TRBD1	CASRRGDRMNTEAFF	TGCGCCAGCAGGCGAGGGGACAGGATGAACACTGAAGCTTTCTTT
TRBV7-2	TRBJ2-5	once	TRBD2	CASSPPWGGQETQYF	TGTGCCAGCAGCCCACCCTGGGGGGGGCAAGAGACCCAGTACTTC
TRBV13	TRBJ1-1	.	.	CASSLGRGRTEAFF	TGTGCCAGCAGCTTAGGACGGGGCCGCACTGAAGCTTTCTTT
TRBV5-8	TRBJ1-2	.	.	CASSRELSNYGYTF	TGTGCCAGCAGCCGTGAACTCTCTAACTATGGCTACACCTTC
TRBV6-1	TRBJ2-1	.	.	CAMGPYNEQFF	TGTGCCATGGGACCGTACAATGAGCAGTTCTTC
TRBV2	TRBJ1-2	.	.	CASSELGLNTF	TGTGCCAGCAGTGAATTAGGCCTTAACACCTTC
TRBV30	TRBJ1-2	few	.	CAWSGGDYGYTF	TGTGCCTGGAGTGGCGGAGACTATGGCTACACCTTC
TRBV6-5	TRBJ1-4	.	TRBD1	CASRTGSKLFF	TGTGCCAGCAGGACAGGGTCAAAACTGTTTTTT
TRBV18	TRBJ1-5	.	TRBD1	CASSPRGRTGGGSQHF	TGTGCCAGCTCACCACGGGGCAGGACAGGGGGTGGGTCCCAGCATTTT
TRBV18	TRBJ1-2	.	.	CASSLGGSGYTF	TGTGCCAGCTCACTGGGGGGGAGCGGCTACACCTTC
TRBV6-6	TRBJ1-3	.	.	CASSYSIGTGNTIYF	TGTGCCAGCAGTTACTCGATCGGGACTGGAAACACCATATATTTT
TRBV7-2	TRBJ2-1	.	TRBD2	CASSRSGDLYNEQFF	TGTGCCAGCAGCCGAAGCGGGGACCTCTACAATGAGCAGTTCTTC
TRBV6-1	TRBJ2-1	once	.	CASTGHSALQFF	TGTGCCAGCACGGGCCATTCGGCCTTGCAGTTCTTC
TRBV5-6	TRBJ1-2	.	.	CASSTGIPYGYTF	TGTGCCAGCAGCACAGGGATTCCGTATGGCTACACCTTC
TRBV2	TRBJ2-5	.	.	CASRGPGQGPSQETQYF	TGTGCCAGCAGGGGCCCCGGGCAGGGCCCTTCTCAAGAGACCCAGTACTTC
TRBV4-3	TRBJ2-2	once	TRBD1	CASSARPRQGFGNTGELFF	TGCGCCAGCAGCGCGCGACCTAGACAGGGTTTTGGGAACACCGGGGAGCTGTTTTTT
TRBV4-1	TRBJ1-4	once	TRBD1	CASSPSGQGAPLEKLFF	TGCGCCAGCAGCCCCTCGGGCCAGGGGGCGCCTTTGGAAAAACTGTTTTTT
TRBV5-4	TRBJ2-5	.	TRBD2	CASSWTPSGAGETQYF	TGTGCCAGCAGCTGGACACCTAGCGGGGCGGGGGAGACCCAGTACTTC
TRBV27	TRBJ2-7	.	.	CASRTGVSAYEQYF	TGTGCCAGCAGGACGGGGGTCTCAGCCTACGAGCAGTACTTC
TRBV5-1	TRBJ2-2	.	.	CASSLRPPGKNTGELFF	TGCGCCAGCAGCTTGCGTCCACCGGGAAAGAACACCGGGGAGCTGTTTTTT
TRBV5-1	TRBJ2-1	.	.	CASSPLQSGNEQFF	TGCGCCAGCAGCCCACTGCAGTCAGGGAATGAGCAGTTCTTC
TRBV7-9	TRBJ2-4	.	TRBD2	CASSFASGSKNIQYF	TGTGCCAGCAGCTTTGCGAGCGGGAGCAAAAACATTCAGTACTTC
TRBV4-2	TRBJ1-4	.	.	CASSQDRGADEKLFF	TGTGCCAGCAGCCAAGATCGGGGGGCCGATGAAAAACTGTTTTTT
TRBV27	TRBJ2-7	.	.	CASSLLASDEQYF	TGTGCCAGCAGTTTACTGGCTTCGGACGAGCAGTACTTC
TRBV30	TRBJ2-7	once	.	CAWSVLRREQYF	TGTGCCTGGAGTGTGTTAAGGCGCGAGCAGTACTTC
TRBV5-1	TRBJ2-2	once	.	CASSLVLQLNTGELFF	TGCGCCAGCAGCTTGGTACTTCAGTTGAACACCGGGGAGCTGTTTTTT
TRBV28	TRBJ1-2	.	.	CASSPNLGVGGYTF	TGTGCCAGCAGCCCGAACCTGGGGGTGGGGGGCTACACCTTC
TRBV5-1	TRBJ1-1	.	.	CASSRNTEAFF	TGCGCCAGCAGCCGAAACACTGAAGCTTTCTTT
TRBV5-6	TRBJ2-5	.	.	CASSFINQRWETQYF	TGTGCCAGCAGCTTTATAAACCAGAGGTGGGAGACCCAGTACTTC
TRBV14	TRBJ1-6	.	.	CASSQGTSSYNSPLHF	TGTGCCAGCAGTCAGGGGACGAGCTCCTATAATTCACCCCTCCACTTT
TRBV18	TRBJ2-7	.	.	CASSPRSGRYEQYF	TGTGCCAGCTCACCCCGGTCCGGTCGCTACGAGCAGTACTTC
TRBV9	TRBJ2-3	.	TRBD2	CASSPLAGGSTDTQYF	TGTGCCAGCAGCCCACTAGCGGGGGGAAGCACAGATACGCAGTATTTT
TRBV7-9	TRBJ2-1	.	.	CASSLVAGAGGNEQFF	TGTGCCAGCAGCTTAGTGGCGGGGGCCGGAGGGAATGAGCAGTTCTTC
TRBV6-5	TRBJ1-2	.	TRBD1	CASSYSLTGNGYTF	TGTGCCAGCAGTTACTCGCTGACAGGGAACGGCTACACCTTC
TRBV30	TRBJ1-1	.	.	CAWRRGLTGEAFF	TGTGCCTGGAGACGGGGCTTAACGGGGGAAGCTTTCTTT
TRBV25-1	TRBJ1-2	.	.	CASSELSASNYGYTF	TGTGCCAGCAGTGAGCTCAGCGCTTCTAACTATGGCTACACCTTC
TRBV7-9	TRBJ2-1	.	TRBD2	CASSSRLATSYNEQFF	TGTGCCAGCAGCTCCCGACTAGCGACCTCCTACAATGAGCAGTTCTTC
TRBV30	TRBJ1-2	few	.	CAWSVGGERYTF	TGTGCCTGGAGTGTCGGGGGGGAGAGGTACACCTTC
TRBV2	TRBJ2-1	.	.	CASRQGNEQFF	TGTGCCAGCAGACAGGGAAATGAGCAGTTCTTC